The clone carrying this TCR beta chain was seen at least ten times. Its antigen is undetermined. This record comes from a study of neurological immune-mediated disorders. The study's findings and limits: Phylogenetic grouping placed 18 of 34 multiple sclerosis patients' repertoires in one related-CDR3 cluster, a possible signature.

Germline V CDR1 and CDR2: ENHRY, SYGVKD. V shed 8 bases and J shed 0 bases, with 5 bases lying between them. CDR3 length: 11 residues. It was from 2 million PBMCs stored at -80 C that the unsorted libraries were obtained. By 5'RACE with 10-nucleotide random UMIs, the cDNA was made. One entry per CDR3 protein, called by TCRdb with MiXCR from the 5' RACE reads. Of tens of thousands of distinct CDR3 sequences listed, 4% to 6% were seen once; the top ten hold roughly 2.4%. The specimen sequenced was PBMCs. This receptor was identified in a woman aged 25 to 39 with multiple sclerosis. This chain uses TRBV10-3 with TRBJ2-7; D call uncertain. CDR3 in amino acids: CAIRSSYEQYF. Here the CDR3 DNA reads TGTGCCATCCGGAGCTCCTACGAGCAGTACTTC.